These T cell receptor beta chains were read from a single sample in a study of control samples from healthy donors and cancer patients. Data came from immunoSEQ multiplex PCR; TCRdb stores just in-frame clones and leaves some out. The table lists 130,000 to 150,000 clones, roughly 93% of them singletons. Sequenced: blood. The receptor set was obtained from a young man in good health. Each CDR3 is given with its conserved first and last residue. Each record gives: D gene, V gene, CDR3 length, J gene, clone size, CDR3 protein, CDR3 DNA. D genes are given only for firm matches. Rows may omit the clone size; those that give it use once, few, many or a size class.

d_gene: TRBD1; v_gene: TRBV19; len: 15; j_gene: TRBJ2-7; abundance: -; CDR3aa: CASSRGQGFTYEQYF; CDR3nt: TGTGCCAGTAGTAGAGGACAGGGATTCACCTACGAGCAGTACTTC
d_gene: -; v_gene: TRBV27; len: 13; j_gene: TRBJ2-1; abundance: -; CDR3aa: CASSWTENNEQFF; CDR3nt: TGTGCCAGCAGCTGGACGGAGAACAATGAGCAGTTCTTC
d_gene: -; v_gene: TRBV28; len: 18; j_gene: TRBJ2-2; abundance: -; CDR3aa: CASAQSGIYETALVELFF; CDR3nt: TGTGCCAGCGCTCAAAGCGGTATATACGAGACGGCCCTTGTGGAGCTGTTTTTT
d_gene: -; v_gene: TRBV19; len: 16; j_gene: TRBJ2-7; abundance: -; CDR3aa: CASSDRWSTLSYEQYF; CDR3nt: TGTGCCAGTAGTGATCGGTGGTCCACCCTTTCCTACGAGCAGTACTTC
d_gene: -; v_gene: TRBV30; len: 16; j_gene: TRBJ1-1; abundance: -; CDR3aa: CAWSPTADRLNTEAFF; CDR3nt: TGTGCCTGGAGTCCTACCGCGGACAGATTGAACACTGAAGCTTTCTTT
d_gene: -; v_gene: TRBV3-1/TRBV3-2; len: 13; j_gene: TRBJ1-1; abundance: -; CDR3aa: CASSHRPVTEAFF; CDR3nt: TGTGCCAGCAGCCATCGGCCCGTCACTGAAGCTTTCTTT
d_gene: -; v_gene: TRBV7-8; len: 15; j_gene: TRBJ1-5; abundance: once; CDR3aa: CASSSSGGRGQPQHF; CDR3nt: TGTGCCAGCAGCTCCTCCGGAGGGAGGGGTCAGCCCCAGCATTTT
d_gene: -; v_gene: TRBV13; len: 13; j_gene: TRBJ1-1; abundance: -; CDR3aa: CASSLISGGEAFF; CDR3nt: TGTGCCAGCAGCTTAATTTCTGGCGGAGAAGCTTTCTTT
d_gene: -; v_gene: TRBV19; len: 14; j_gene: TRBJ1-3; abundance: -; CDR3aa: CASSLVGSGNTIYF; CDR3nt: TGTGCCAGTAGCTTAGTAGGCTCTGGAAACACCATATATTTT
d_gene: -; v_gene: TRBV27; len: 15; j_gene: TRBJ2-1; abundance: -; CDR3aa: CASSLGGELNNEQFF; CDR3nt: TGTGCCAGCAGTTTAGGGGGAGAGCTCAACAATGAGCAGTTCTTC
d_gene: TRBD2; v_gene: TRBV27; len: 14; j_gene: TRBJ2-2; abundance: -; CDR3aa: CASSLAGVGGVLFF; CDR3nt: TGTGCCAGCAGTCTAGCGGGAGTGGGCGGGGTGCTGTTTTTT
d_gene: -; v_gene: TRBV5-4; len: 13; j_gene: TRBJ2-7; abundance: -; CDR3aa: CASSLDTGREQYF; CDR3nt: TGTGCCAGCAGCTTGGATACAGGGAGAGAGCAGTACTTC
d_gene: -; v_gene: TRBV6-5; len: 11; j_gene: TRBJ2-7; abundance: -; CDR3aa: CASRQFAEQYF; CDR3nt: TGTGCCAGCAGACAATTCGCCGAGCAGTACTTC
d_gene: -; v_gene: TRBV25-1; len: 11; j_gene: TRBJ1-1; abundance: -; CDR3aa: CASRLWGEAFF; CDR3nt: TGTGCCAGCAGGCTCTGGGGTGAAGCTTTCTTT
d_gene: -; v_gene: TRBV7-2; len: 13; j_gene: TRBJ1-2; abundance: -; CDR3aa: CASSLGTGNGYTF; CDR3nt: TGTGCCAGCAGCTTAGGTACAGGGAATGGCTACACCTTC
d_gene: -; v_gene: TRBV3-1/TRBV3-2; len: 13; j_gene: TRBJ2-7; abundance: -; CDR3aa: CASSQVTRGEQYF; CDR3nt: TGTGCCAGCAGCCAGGTGACTAGAGGCGAGCAGTACTTC
d_gene: -; v_gene: TRBV30; len: 15; j_gene: TRBJ1-6; abundance: once; CDR3aa: CAWSVSWGGNSPLHF; CDR3nt: TGTGCCTGGAGTGTTAGTTGGGGGGGCAATTCACCCCTCCACTTT
d_gene: -; v_gene: TRBV7-7; len: 14; j_gene: TRBJ2-5; abundance: -; CDR3aa: CASSLSGHQETQYF; CDR3nt: TGTGCTAGCAGCTTAAGCGGGCACCAAGAGACCCAGTACTTC
d_gene: -; v_gene: TRBV11-3; len: 14; j_gene: TRBJ2-7; abundance: -; CDR3aa: CASSLDAGPYEQYF; CDR3nt: TGTGCCAGCAGCTTAGATGCGGGGCCCTACGAGCAGTACTTC
d_gene: -; v_gene: TRBV10-2; len: 13; j_gene: TRBJ1-2; abundance: -; CDR3aa: CASTQTGRYGYTF; CDR3nt: TGCGCCAGCACCCAAACAGGCCGCTATGGCTACACCTTC
d_gene: TRBD1; v_gene: TRBV4-1; len: 15; j_gene: TRBJ2-7; abundance: -; CDR3aa: CASSQDYRGAYEQYF; CDR3nt: TGCGCCAGCAGCCAAGATTACAGGGGTGCCTACGAGCAGTACTTC
d_gene: -; v_gene: TRBV2; len: 14; j_gene: TRBJ1-5; abundance: -; CDR3aa: CASSEADRPKPQHF; CDR3nt: TGTGCCAGCAGTGAAGCAGACAGACCGAAGCCCCAACATTTT
d_gene: -; v_gene: TRBV19; len: 16; j_gene: TRBJ1-1; abundance: -; CDR3aa: CASSSAKGLRSTEAFF; CDR3nt: TGTGCCAGTAGTTCTGCGAAGGGCCTTCGCAGCACTGAAGCTTTCTTT
d_gene: -; v_gene: TRBV6-1; len: 13; j_gene: TRBJ1-5; abundance: -; CDR3aa: CASSETRGQPQHF; CDR3nt: TGTGCCAGCAGTGAAACGCGGGGTCAGCCCCAGCATTTT
d_gene: -; v_gene: TRBV28; len: 16; j_gene: TRBJ1-1; abundance: -; CDR3aa: CASSIGRANMNTEAFF; CDR3nt: TGTGCCAGCAGTATCGGAAGGGCCAATATGAACACTGAAGCTTTCTTT
d_gene: TRBD2; v_gene: TRBV7-9; len: 17; j_gene: TRBJ2-1; abundance: -; CDR3aa: CASSLGVSGGPNNEQFF; CDR3nt: TGTGCCAGCAGCTTAGGGGTTAGCGGGGGACCTAACAATGAGCAGTTCTTC
d_gene: TRBD1; v_gene: TRBV2; len: 16; j_gene: TRBJ1-5; abundance: -; CDR3aa: CASGTGIFSSNQPQHF; CDR3nt: TGTGCCAGCGGGACAGGGATATTTAGCAGCAATCAGCCCCAGCATTTT
d_gene: -; v_gene: TRBV9; len: 13; j_gene: TRBJ1-1; abundance: -; CDR3aa: CATQRQENTEAFF; CDR3nt: TGTGCCACCCAGCGGCAAGAGAACACTGAAGCTTTCTTT
d_gene: -; v_gene: TRBV10-3; len: 13; j_gene: TRBJ2-1; abundance: -; CDR3aa: CAISDDHLGEQFF; CDR3nt: TGTGCCATCAGTGATGACCACCTCGGTGAGCAGTTCTTC
d_gene: -; v_gene: TRBV5-1; len: 17; j_gene: TRBJ1-5; abundance: -; CDR3aa: CASSLGSGGTSNQPQHF; CDR3nt: TGCGCCAGCAGCTTGGGATCTGGCGGGACTAGCAATCAGCCCCAGCATTTT
d_gene: -; v_gene: TRBV7-3; len: 14; j_gene: TRBJ2-1; abundance: -; CDR3aa: CASSPLGGLNEQFF; CDR3nt: TGTGCCAGCAGCCCGCTTGGGGGCCTAAATGAGCAGTTCTTC
d_gene: TRBD2; v_gene: TRBV11-3; len: 16; j_gene: TRBJ2-5; abundance: few; CDR3aa: CASSLVNPAGEETQYF; CDR3nt: TGTGCCAGCAGCTTAGTAAACCCCGCGGGGGAGGAGACCCAGTACTTC
d_gene: -; v_gene: TRBV6-6; len: 15; j_gene: TRBJ1-4; abundance: -; CDR3aa: CASSYSRGGDEKLFF; CDR3nt: TGTGCCAGCAGTTACTCCCGAGGAGGGGATGAAAAACTGTTTTTT
d_gene: -; v_gene: TRBV10-2; len: 14; j_gene: TRBJ1-5; abundance: -; CDR3aa: CASSEIKGPGPQHF; CDR3nt: TGCGCCAGCAGTGAGATAAAGGGCCCGGGGCCCCAGCATTTT
d_gene: -; v_gene: TRBV6-1; len: 14; j_gene: TRBJ1-6; abundance: -; CDR3aa: CASSEVGTRSPLHF; CDR3nt: TGTGCCAGCAGTGAGGTGGGTACCCGTTCACCCCTCCACTTT
d_gene: -; v_gene: TRBV27; len: 20; j_gene: TRBJ1-5; abundance: -; CDR3aa: CASSLQLSRSARTVNQPQHF; CDR3nt: TGTGCCAGCAGCCTGCAGCTTTCTAGGAGCGCGAGGACAGTAAATCAGCCCCAGCATTTT
d_gene: -; v_gene: TRBV13; len: 14; j_gene: TRBJ2-5; abundance: -; CDR3aa: CASTPRSRKETQYF; CDR3nt: TGTGCCAGCACCCCACGGTCACGGAAAGAGACCCAGTACTTC
d_gene: -; v_gene: TRBV9; len: 16; j_gene: TRBJ2-6; abundance: -; CDR3aa: CASSMVRYSGANVLTF; CDR3nt: TGTGCCAGCAGCATGGTACGGTACTCTGGGGCCAACGTCCTGACTTTC
d_gene: -; v_gene: TRBV12-3/TRBV12-4; len: 13; j_gene: TRBJ2-1; abundance: -; CDR3aa: CASCPPDRGEQFF; CDR3nt: TGTGCCAGCTGTCCCCCCGACCGTGGGGAGCAGTTCTTC
d_gene: -; v_gene: TRBV7-2; len: 17; j_gene: TRBJ1-2; abundance: few; CDR3aa: CASSARDRRLLSGGYTF; CDR3nt: TGTGCCAGCAGCGCCAGAGACAGGCGACTCCTCTCAGGTGGCTACACCTTC
d_gene: -; v_gene: TRBV13; len: 14; j_gene: TRBJ2-1; abundance: -; CDR3aa: CASSLLDNLNEQFF; CDR3nt: TGTGCCAGCAGCTTATTAGATAATCTCAATGAGCAGTTCTTC
d_gene: -; v_gene: TRBV27; len: 18; j_gene: TRBJ2-7; abundance: -; CDR3aa: CASSSLGVGGKEVYEQYF; CDR3nt: TGTGCCAGCAGTTCTTTAGGGGTCGGCGGAAAGGAAGTATACGAGCAGTACTTC
d_gene: TRBD1; v_gene: TRBV6-5; len: 14; j_gene: TRBJ1-2; abundance: -; CDR3aa: CASTQGTGAYGYTF; CDR3nt: TGTGCCAGCACACAAGGGACAGGGGCGTATGGCTACACCTTC
d_gene: -; v_gene: TRBV18; len: 15; j_gene: TRBJ1-5; abundance: -; CDR3aa: CASSPGSAGGQPQHF; CDR3nt: TGTGCCAGCTCACCAGGAAGCGCTGGGGGCCAGCCCCAGCATTTT
d_gene: -; v_gene: TRBV5-4; len: 13; j_gene: TRBJ2-5; abundance: -; CDR3aa: CASSSIAEETQYF; CDR3nt: TGTGCCAGCAGCTCGATTGCAGAAGAGACCCAGTACTTC
d_gene: -; v_gene: TRBV12-3/TRBV12-4; len: 13; j_gene: TRBJ1-1; abundance: once; CDR3aa: CASSLMGITEAFF; CDR3nt: TGTGCCAGCAGTTTGATGGGGATTACTGAAGCTTTCTTT
d_gene: -; v_gene: TRBV23-1; len: 14; j_gene: TRBJ2-7; abundance: once; CDR3aa: CASTMSTENYEQYF; CDR3nt: TGCGCCAGCACCATGTCGACAGAGAACTACGAGCAGTACTTC
d_gene: TRBD2; v_gene: TRBV7-8; len: 13; j_gene: TRBJ2-5; abundance: -; CDR3aa: CASSWTSQGTQYF; CDR3nt: TGTGCCAGCAGCTGGACTAGTCAGGGGACCCAGTACTTC
d_gene: -; v_gene: TRBV3-1/TRBV3-2; len: 15; j_gene: TRBJ2-5; abundance: -; CDR3aa: CASSQDGNRGGTQYF; CDR3nt: TGTGCCAGCAGCCAAGATGGGAACAGGGGAGGGACCCAGTACTTC
d_gene: -; v_gene: TRBV2; len: 14; j_gene: TRBJ1-2; abundance: -; CDR3aa: CASSEGVRYYGYTF; CDR3nt: TGTGCCAGCAGTGAGGGGGTACGGTATTATGGCTACACCTTC
d_gene: TRBD2; v_gene: TRBV27; len: 18; j_gene: TRBJ2-1; abundance: -; CDR3aa: CASSRLSTSGTTYNEQFF; CDR3nt: TGTGCCAGCAGTCGCCTTTCGACTAGCGGGACGACCTACAATGAGCAGTTCTTC
d_gene: TRBD2; v_gene: TRBV7-8; len: 15; j_gene: TRBJ2-1; abundance: -; CDR3aa: CASSRGLAGADEQFF; CDR3nt: TGTGCCAGCAGCCGAGGACTAGCGGGGGCGGATGAGCAGTTCTTC
d_gene: -; v_gene: TRBV5-1; len: 14; j_gene: TRBJ2-7; abundance: once; CDR3aa: CASSLRDITYEQYF; CDR3nt: TGCGCCAGCAGCTTGCGCGACATCACCTACGAGCAGTACTTC
d_gene: TRBD2; v_gene: TRBV7-9; len: 13; j_gene: TRBJ2-7; abundance: -; CDR3aa: CASSLGGGTEQYF; CDR3nt: TGTGCCAGCAGCTTGGGCGGGGGGACCGAGCAGTACTTC